This T cell receptor beta chain was profiled in a study of regulatory T cells in long-lasting Graves disease. Specified time point: persistent/refractory GD, antithyroid drugs over 5 years with positive TRAb. With RNA extracted from PBMCs as input, the TCR library was made. The study's findings and limits: Graves' patients with persistent disease showed TCR diversity lower than patients newly diagnosed.

Arm-PCR of CDR3 regions with iRepertoire HTBI primers generated TCR beta libraries. TCRdb re-derived calls from the multiplex PCR reads in MiXCR, one entry per CDR3 protein. The sample consists of almost 350,000 distinct CDR3 sequences, around a fifth of them appearing once. This clonotype was seen ten or more times. Its antigen is not identified. The sequencing here drew on peripheral blood mononuclear cells (PBMCs), taken when the disease was refractory, from a patient treated with antithyroid drugs. The clonotype comes from a female donor with Graves disease.

CDR3 amino acids: CASSPRGGAISEQYF. In nucleotides, the CDR3 is TGTGCCAGCTCACCACGAGGGGGGGCTATCTCCGAGCAGTACTTC. V is TRBV18 and J is TRBJ2-7, with TRBD2 as a possible D gene (7 bases). Germline CDR1 KGHSH, CDR2 LQKENI. V lost 1 base, J lost 6 bases, and 16 bases lay in between. This CDR3 contains 15 residues.